This T cell receptor beta chain stems from a study of cytomegalovirus exposure and HLA in healthy donors listed by TCRdb under 2017. Looking at the study overall: According to an earlier analysis of 550 to 700 of the donors, roughly 180 million T cells yielded 117 million unique TCR beta sequences and about 300 Gb of sequence data. Approximately 300 gigabases of sequencing data and tens of millions of unique TCR sequences made up an early release that covered under 750 HLA-typed donors. The genetic ancestry cluster associated with self-reported Caucasian donors included around 76% of the 398 genotyped donors. The study was designed to test whether signatures of past pathogen exposure could be identified by cataloging public T cell receptors. The T cell repertoires of roughly 660 subjects were profiled by immunosequencing and related to cytomegalovirus serostatus. Besides the first cohort of around 670 subjects, a separate validation cohort made up of around 120 different subjects was used. High-throughput TCR immunosequencing, statistical association of individual TCRs with disease status, and machine learning were combined to predict cytomegalovirus infection status. In a later analysis, previously published TCR beta repertoires from about 640 donors were re-analyzed and high-resolution HLA genotyping was added so that TCR occurrence patterns could be studied. Rather than using new phenotypic data, the later analysis identified candidate immune exposures from TCR beta sequences and from how often those sequences occurred across donors. An earlier analysis of approximately 500 of the donors applied high-throughput TCR beta sequencing to assess whether each TCR beta V gene segment acted as functional or pseudogenic. Alongside the repertoire data, information on donor age, sex, ethnicity and CMV serostatus was compiled. Genome-wide SNP genotypes for about 65% of the roughly 700 donors were used in a later genetic analysis, which treated that subset as a discovery cohort. All discovery cohort repertoires had been generated using a single sequencing platform. HLA typing included class I and class II loci at four-digit resolution. Typing coverage varied by locus: roughly 629-640 donors for A, B, C, DRB1 and DQB1; approximately 560 for DQA1; around 570 for DPA1; approximately 490 for DPB1. Roughly five DR-DQ haplotypes were treated as single units for association and clustering because of strong linkage in the cohort. On average, roughly 240,000 unique TCR beta nucleotide sequences were sequenced per donor among some 430 genotyped donors of the cohort, with about 19% of those sequences being non-productive. On the study overall, not on this receptor specifically: A further reported finding was that TCR beta sequences accurately predicted the HLA-A and HLA-B alleles for most subjects in the first cohort. In a later analysis, HLA-associated TCR beta chains showed more clonal expansion and lower generation probabilities than non-associated chains that were equally common. When HLA alleles, especially DR and DQ, strongly co-occurred, attributing TCR associations to individual alleles was difficult. Broadly in line with IMGT annotations, most TCR beta V segments showed up in productive rearrangements about 87% or about 30% of the time in an earlier analysis of around 600 of the donors. Sequencing depth was assumed to be roughly uniform across donors in the presence/absence analyses, though that assumption may not hold. Three of the identified cytomegalovirus-associated TCR beta chains were confirmed in vitro to be specific for cytomegalovirus antigens. Across donors, most TCR sequences were observed very rarely, whereas some public TCRs were present in many individuals. HLA typing was unavailable for some donors at each locus, so association tests used only the typed subset. A later analysis associated approximately 17,000 TCR beta sequences with specific HLA alleles at a false discovery rate of 0.05. A later genetic analysis associated a missense DCLRE1C variant with V-gene and J-gene trimming of TCR beta chains, and an independent cohort replicated the association. A group of highly shared sequence variants was considered likely to be a technical artifact of the sequencing pipeline. According to a later analysis, parvovirus B19, influenza, CMV and Epstein-Barr virus appeared linked to several top co-occurrence clusters. In the study, roughly 160 TCR beta chains were listed as associated with cytomegalovirus. According to the authors, the approach could potentially be generalized to other disease states and immunological phenotypes. In a later analysis, most CMV-associated TCR beta chains were found to appear HLA-restricted, with HLA associations seemingly driven largely by CMV exposure. Some IMGT-functional V segments, including TRBV6-2 and TRBV6-3, could not be told apart with the 87-base-pair reads, so those segments were excluded. In a later genetic analysis, fewer N-insertions in productive TCRs were reported among donors in an Asian-associated ancestry cluster than the 666-donor mean. Cytomegalovirus status was reported to be diagnosed by the classifier with high specificity and sensitivity in both the original and validation cohorts. Immune exposure information for the cohort was limited to CMV serostatus. Fewer than 20 rarely observed V segments, including chromosome 9 orphons, were excluded from the earlier analysis of some 590 of the donors because counts were too low. This cohort had only TCR beta chains sequenced, and the lack of alpha or paired-chain data limited which features could be detected. In a later analysis, the rate of TCR association differed among HLA loci, with DRB1 alleles having the most associated TCRs and HLA-C alleles having the fewest. Correlated functional status among segregating V segments might reflect linkage disequilibrium, but an unknown experimental factor could not be ruled out.

Libraries came from the immunoSEQ multiplex PCR assay. For the multiplex PCR, a mixture combining 60 forward primers for TCR Vbeta segments and 13 reverse primers for TCR Jbeta segments was used. The CDR3 region of rearranged TCR beta genes was amplified from genomic DNA with a multiplex PCR assay. Amplified TCR beta libraries were sequenced as 87-base-pair reads on the Illumina HiSeq System. The authors processed their data as follows. A later analysis counted around 72 million unique TCR beta chains across the 550 to 700 repertoires, and some 11 million of these chains were shared by at least two donors. A nearest-neighbor algorithm error-corrected the raw reads and collapsed the reads into unique sequences, merging closely related sequences to remove PCR and sequencing errors. CDR3 sequences were aligned to IMGT reference sequences to assign V, D and J gene segments. For a sequence to be retained, at least a six-nucleotide match to both a V gene segment and a J gene segment was required. A rearrangement counted as productive if the CDR3 had no stop codons and remained in frame with V and J, and every other rearrangement counted as non-productive. Following IMGT convention, CDR3 was defined as the stretch from the second conserved V-encoded cysteine to the conserved J-encoded phenylalanine. Sequences without an unambiguous match to a single V gene segment were excluded from the earlier analysis of about 600 of the donors. In an earlier analysis of 587 of the donors, V segments were called functional above 56.7% productive rearrangements and were called segregating when the between-donor standard deviation exceeded 5%. A statistical classification framework was built for diagnosing cytomegalovirus status from the catalog of TCR beta chain sequences. A later analysis assigned V and J genes by comparing TCR nucleotide sequences with IMGT/GENE-DB human TR gene sequences. In a later analysis, CDR3 sequences and most-parsimonious VDJ recombination scenarios were assigned using the TCRdist pipeline. A later analysis defined each TCR beta chain by its CDR3 amino acid sequence plus V-gene family, and excluded reads lacking a unique V-gene family. To address suspected cross-contamination and a sequencing artifact, a later analysis removed a few hundred highly shared, low-generation-probability nucleotide sequences. In a later analysis, a clonal expansion index was calculated for each public chain from normalized within-repertoire ranks of inferred template counts. A later analysis computed generation probabilities with a VDJ recombination model fitted to out-of-frame rearrangements, and checked the results against IGoR. Hypergeometric tests were used in a later analysis to score TCR-TCR, TCR-HLA and TCR-CMV co-occurrence, with a repertoire-size bias correction applied to the TCR pairs. To estimate false discovery rates, a later analysis permuted the HLA or CMV assignments 20 times. In a later analysis, co-occurring TCRs were grouped with DBSCAN, and TCRdist sequence similarity was added when clustering was performed within HLA-allele-positive subsets. Co-occurrence clustering excluded repertoires with fewer than 30,000 or more than 120,000 public chains, plus five with anomalous nucleotide sharing. TCRdb mirrors the immuneACCESS table, restricted to in-frame sequences. Some clones are absent from its copies; in checked studies, under half trace to an unresolved V gene, and the reason for the others is unknown. V and J calls and clone size are as listed in that table; D and trimming were resolved from the DNA. Counted in this sample were about 170,000 clones; 85% of them appeared once. Together, the top ten hold 1% of the sample.

The CDR3 contains 12 residues, cysteine and phenylalanine counted. Only the CDR3 region is kept as DNA, spanning 36 bases read in frame from base 1. A distance of 8 bases separates the germline ends of V and J, which lose 4 bases and 7 bases respectively. Based on the germline V gene (reference sequence), the CDR1 and CDR2 sequences are GTSNPN and SVGIG. The cohort comprised around 690 healthy bone marrow donors. At the time of sampling, every cohort member was nominally healthy, though immune exposures that went unrecorded were likely present. The donor was CMV seronegative and was included in the group of under 450 seronegative cohort members. A peripheral blood sample was collected from each donor, and TCR beta sequencing was performed on peripheral blood mononuclear cells. Genomic DNA extraction from the blood cell samples was performed with the Qiagen DNeasy Blood Extraction Kit. On this clone: It lacks a known antigen. Base quality data are lacking; no much larger clone is found one base away.

Recombination connected TRBV30 to TRBJ1-6; 5 matching bases give a weak D call of TRBD1. Sequencing input: PBMCs. The sequence was obtained from a boy aged 2 to 9 in good health and CMV-seronegative. This receptor carries the CDR3 CAWTRVNSPLHF. The nucleotide sequence reads TGTGCCTGGACCAGGGTGAATTCACCCCTCCACTTT.